This T cell receptor beta chain was captured in a study of blood T cell repertoires in COVID-19. Data came from immunoSEQ multiplex PCR; TCRdb stores just in-frame clones and leaves some out. The sample shows 250,000 or so clones, around 84% of them seen only once. Germline V gives CDR1 WNHNN, CDR2 SYGVQD (reference sequence). The V and J ends lost 0 bases and 9 bases, in that order; junction bases with no gene match: 5. This CDR3 has 14 residues. This sequence joins TRBV10-1 and TRBJ2-1, with 7 nucleotides matching TRBD1. This TCR was recovered from a woman in her forties who had recovered from COVID-19. The sequenced material came from peripheral blood. DNA of the CDR3: TGCGCCAGCAGTGAGTCAGGGGGCCGGGGTGAGCAGTTCTTC. It translates to CASSESGGRGEQFF.